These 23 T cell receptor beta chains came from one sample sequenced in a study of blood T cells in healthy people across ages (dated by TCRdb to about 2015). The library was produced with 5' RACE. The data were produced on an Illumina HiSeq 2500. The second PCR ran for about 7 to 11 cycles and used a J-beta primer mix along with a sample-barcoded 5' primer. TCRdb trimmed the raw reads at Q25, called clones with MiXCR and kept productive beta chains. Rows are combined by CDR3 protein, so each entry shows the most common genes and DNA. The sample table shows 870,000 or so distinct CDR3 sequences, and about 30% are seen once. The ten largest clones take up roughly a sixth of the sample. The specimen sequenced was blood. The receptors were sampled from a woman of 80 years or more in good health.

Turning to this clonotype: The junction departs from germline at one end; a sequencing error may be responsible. The CDR3 region has the DNA TGCAGAGCTAGTCAAGGGGCGAATGAAAAACTGTTTTTT. This translates into CRASQGANEKLFF. The chain employs TRBV20-1 and TRBJ1-4, with a possible D match to TRBD1 (5 bases). Per germline, CDR1 DFQATT and CDR2 SNEGSKA (reference sequence). This CDR3 is 13 amino acids long.

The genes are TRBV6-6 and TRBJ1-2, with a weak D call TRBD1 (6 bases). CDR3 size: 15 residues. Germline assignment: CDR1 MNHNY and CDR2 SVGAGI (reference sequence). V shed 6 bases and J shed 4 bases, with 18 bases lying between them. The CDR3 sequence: CASSSESDRSYGYTF. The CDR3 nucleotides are TGTGCCAGCAGCTCCGAATCCGACAGGTCCTATGGCTACACCTTC.

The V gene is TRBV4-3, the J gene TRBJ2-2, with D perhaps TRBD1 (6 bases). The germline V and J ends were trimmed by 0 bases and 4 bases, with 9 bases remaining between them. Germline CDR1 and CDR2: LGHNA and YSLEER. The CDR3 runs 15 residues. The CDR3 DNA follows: TGCGCCAGCAGCCAAGATACAGGGCTCACCGGGGAGCTGTTTTTT. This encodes CASSQDTGLTGELFF.

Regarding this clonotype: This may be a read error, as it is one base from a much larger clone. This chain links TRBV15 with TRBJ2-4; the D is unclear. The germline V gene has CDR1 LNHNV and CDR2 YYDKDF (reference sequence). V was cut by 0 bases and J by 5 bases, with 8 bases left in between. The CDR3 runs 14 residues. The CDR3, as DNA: TGTGCCACCAGCAGAGAGGCCAGAGAAAACATTCAGTACTTC. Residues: CATSREARENIQYF.

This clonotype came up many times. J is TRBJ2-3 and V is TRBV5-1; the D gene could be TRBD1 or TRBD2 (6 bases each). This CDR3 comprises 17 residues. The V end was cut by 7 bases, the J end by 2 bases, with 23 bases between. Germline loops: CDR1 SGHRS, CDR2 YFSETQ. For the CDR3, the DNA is TGCGCCAGCCCAAAGAGGGGGGCCGTGGATTTCACAGATACGCAGTATTTT. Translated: CASPKRGAVDFTDTQYF. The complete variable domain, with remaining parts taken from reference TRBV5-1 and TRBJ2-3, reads KAGVTQTPRYLIKTRGQQVTLSCSPISGHRSVSWYQQTPGQGLQFLFEYFSETQRNKGNFPGRFSGRQFSNSRSEMNVSTLELGDSALYLCASPKRGAVDFTDTQYFGPGTRLTVL.

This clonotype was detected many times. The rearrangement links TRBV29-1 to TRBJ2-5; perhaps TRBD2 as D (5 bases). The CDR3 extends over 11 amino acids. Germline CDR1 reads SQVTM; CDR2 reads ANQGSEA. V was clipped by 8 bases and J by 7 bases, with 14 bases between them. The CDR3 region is CSPQKEGTQYF. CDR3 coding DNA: TGCAGCCCTCAGAAAGAGGGGACCCAGTACTTC.

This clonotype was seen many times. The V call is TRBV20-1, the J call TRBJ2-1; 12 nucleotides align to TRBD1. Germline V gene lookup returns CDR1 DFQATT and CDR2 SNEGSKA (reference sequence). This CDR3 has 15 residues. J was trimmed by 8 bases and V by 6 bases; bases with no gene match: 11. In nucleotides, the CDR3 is TGCAGTGCCGCACGGACGGGACAGGGGGCGGATGAGCAGTTCTTC. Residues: CSAARTGQGADEQFF.

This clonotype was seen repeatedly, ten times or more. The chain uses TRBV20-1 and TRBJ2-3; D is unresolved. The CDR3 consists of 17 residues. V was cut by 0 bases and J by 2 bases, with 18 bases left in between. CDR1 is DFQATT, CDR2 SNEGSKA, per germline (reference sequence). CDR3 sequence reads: CSARDIGKRINTDTQYF. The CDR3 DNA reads TGCAGTGCTAGAGATATAGGGAAACGTATCAACACAGATACGCAGTATTTT.

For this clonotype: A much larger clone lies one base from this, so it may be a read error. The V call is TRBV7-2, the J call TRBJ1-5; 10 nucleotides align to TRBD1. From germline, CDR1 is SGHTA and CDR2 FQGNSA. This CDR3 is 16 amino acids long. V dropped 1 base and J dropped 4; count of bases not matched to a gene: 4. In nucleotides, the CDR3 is TGTGCCAGCAGCTTAGGGACAGGGGGGCATAATCAGCCCCAGCATTTT. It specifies CASSLGTGGHNQPQHF.

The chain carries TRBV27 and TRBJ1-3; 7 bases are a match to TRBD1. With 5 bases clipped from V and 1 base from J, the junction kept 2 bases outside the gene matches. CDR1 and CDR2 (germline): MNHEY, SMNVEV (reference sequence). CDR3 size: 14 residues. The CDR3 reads CASSLDRSGNTIYF. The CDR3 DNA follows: TGTGCCAGCAGTCTGGACAGGTCTGGAAACACCATATATTTT.

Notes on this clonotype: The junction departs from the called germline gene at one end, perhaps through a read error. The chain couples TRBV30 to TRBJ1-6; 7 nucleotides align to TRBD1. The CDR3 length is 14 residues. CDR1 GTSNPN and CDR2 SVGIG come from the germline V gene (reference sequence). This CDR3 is CAWTVRQGGSLLHF. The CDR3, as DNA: TGTGCCTGGACAGTAAGACAGGGAGGATCACTCCTCCACTTT.

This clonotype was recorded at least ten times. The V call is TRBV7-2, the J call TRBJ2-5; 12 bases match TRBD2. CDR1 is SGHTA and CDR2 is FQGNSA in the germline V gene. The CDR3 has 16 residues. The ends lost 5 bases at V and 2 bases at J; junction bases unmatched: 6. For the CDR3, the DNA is TGTGCCAGCAGCACGTCTAGCGGGGGGGGACAAGAGACCCAGTACTTC. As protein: CASSTSSGGGQETQYF.

CDR3 coding DNA: TGTGCCAGCTTGCAGGGGACTTCCTACAATGAGCAGTTCTTC. Its protein is CASLQGTSYNEQFF. This chain uses TRBV11-3 with TRBJ2-1; D may correspond to TRBD1 or TRBD2 (6 bases each). V was cut by 8 bases and J by 1 base, with 12 bases left in between. This CDR3 region has 14 residues. CDR1 is SGHNT and CDR2 is YENEEA in the germline V gene.

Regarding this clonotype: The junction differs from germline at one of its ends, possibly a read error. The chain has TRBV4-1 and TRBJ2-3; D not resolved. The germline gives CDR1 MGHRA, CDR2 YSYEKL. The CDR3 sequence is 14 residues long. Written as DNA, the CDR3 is TGCGCCAGCAGCCAAGGTCCCCTAGGGTATACGCAGTACTTT. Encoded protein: CASSQGPLGYTQYF.

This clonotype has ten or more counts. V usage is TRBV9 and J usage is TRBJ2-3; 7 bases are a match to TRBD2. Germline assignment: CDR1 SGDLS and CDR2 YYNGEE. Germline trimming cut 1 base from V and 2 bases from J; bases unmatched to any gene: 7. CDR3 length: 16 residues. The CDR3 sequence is CASSVRAGESTDTQYF. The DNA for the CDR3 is TGTGCCAGCAGCGTACGGGCGGGGGAGTCCACAGATACGCAGTATTTT.

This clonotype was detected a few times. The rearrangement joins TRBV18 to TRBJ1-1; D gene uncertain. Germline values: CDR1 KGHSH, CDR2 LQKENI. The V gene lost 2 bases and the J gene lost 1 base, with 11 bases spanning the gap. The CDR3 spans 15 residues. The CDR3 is CASSPVRLTNTEAFF. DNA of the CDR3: TGTGCCAGCTCACCAGTGCGGCTAACGAACACTGAAGCTTTCTTT.

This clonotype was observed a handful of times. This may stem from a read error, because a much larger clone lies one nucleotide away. CDR3 nucleotide sequence: TGTGCCAGCAGAGTGACAGCCACCACAGATGCGCAGTATTTT. Its protein product is CASRVTATTDAQYF. The rearrangement links TRBV12-3 or TRBV12-4 to TRBJ2-3; TRBD1 is a possible D gene (5 bases). The CDR3 has 14 amino acids.

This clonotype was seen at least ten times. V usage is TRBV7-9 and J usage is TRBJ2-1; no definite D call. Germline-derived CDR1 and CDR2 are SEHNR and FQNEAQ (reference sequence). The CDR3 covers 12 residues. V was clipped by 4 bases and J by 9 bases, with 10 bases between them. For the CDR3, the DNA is TGTGCCAGCAGCTCTTCATCCGCTGAGCAGTTCTTC. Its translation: CASSSSSAEQFF.

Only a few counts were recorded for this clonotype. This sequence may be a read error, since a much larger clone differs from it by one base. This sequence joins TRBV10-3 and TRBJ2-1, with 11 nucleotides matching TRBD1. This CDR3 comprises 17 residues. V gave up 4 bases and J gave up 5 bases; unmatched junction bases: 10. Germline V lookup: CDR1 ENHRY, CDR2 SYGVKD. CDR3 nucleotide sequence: TGTGCCATCAGTGCGGGGACAGGGGGAGCCTTCCACAATGAGCAGTTCTTC. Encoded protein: CAISAGTGGAFHNEQFF.

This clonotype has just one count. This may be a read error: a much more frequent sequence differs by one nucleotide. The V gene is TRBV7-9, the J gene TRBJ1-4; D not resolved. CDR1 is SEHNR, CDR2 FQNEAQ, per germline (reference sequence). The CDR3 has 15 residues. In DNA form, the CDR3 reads TGTGCCAGCAGCTTAGGGGAGCGAACTAATGGAAAACTGTTTTTT. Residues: CASSLGERTNGKLFF.

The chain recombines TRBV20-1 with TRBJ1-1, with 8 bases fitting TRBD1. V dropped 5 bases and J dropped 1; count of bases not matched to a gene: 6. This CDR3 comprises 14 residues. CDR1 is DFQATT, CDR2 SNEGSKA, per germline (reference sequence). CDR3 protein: CSAFDRGRNTEAFF. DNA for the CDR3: TGCAGTGCTTTCGACAGGGGCCGGAACACTGAAGCTTTCTTT.

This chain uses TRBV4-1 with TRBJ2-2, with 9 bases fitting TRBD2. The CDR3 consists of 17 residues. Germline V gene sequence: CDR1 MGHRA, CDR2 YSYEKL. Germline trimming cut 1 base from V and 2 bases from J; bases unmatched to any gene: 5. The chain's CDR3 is CASSQASSGVNTGELFF. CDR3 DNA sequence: TGCGCCAGCAGCCAAGCATCTAGCGGGGTCAACACCGGGGAGCTGTTTTTT.

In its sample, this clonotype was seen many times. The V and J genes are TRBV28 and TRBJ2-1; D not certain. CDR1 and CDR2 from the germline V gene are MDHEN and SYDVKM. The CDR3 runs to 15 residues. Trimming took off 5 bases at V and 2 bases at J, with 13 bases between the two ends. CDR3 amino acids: CASSLSDQAYNEQFF. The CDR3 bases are TGTGCCAGCAGTCTGTCGGACCAAGCCTACAATGAGCAGTTCTTC.